These T cell receptor beta chains were read from a single sample in a study of T-cell memory formation after mild COVID-19. MiXCR, run by TCRdb on the 5' RACE reads, gives a single entry per CDR3 protein. This table has about 100,000 distinct CDR3 sequences, about an eighth appearing once. Input material: PBMCs or a T cell subset sorted from them (not recorded which). The receptors stem from a man in his late teens or twenties who had mild COVID-19 (a few samples of this study predate the infection). Cell type and time point are not known. Each CDR3 is given with its conserved first and last residue. Each record gives: CDR3 protein, CDR3 DNA, V gene, D gene, clone size, J gene. D genes are given only for firm matches. A clone size is listed for some rows: how often the clone was seen (once, few, many), or a class if it is expanded.

CDR3 protein: CASGSSYGGGADEQFF
CDR3 DNA: TGTGCTAGTGGTTCTTCCTATGGCGGGGGGGCCGATGAGCAGTTCTTC
V gene: TRBV12-5
D gene: TRBD2
clone size: few
J gene: TRBJ2-1

CDR3 protein: CASSVFDGTAAYEQYF
CDR3 DNA: TGTGCCAGCAGCGTGTTTGACGGGACAGCGGCCTACGAGCAGTACTTC
V gene: TRBV9
D gene: TRBD1
clone size: NA
J gene: TRBJ2-7

CDR3 protein: CASSELGYRGNTEAFF
CDR3 DNA: TGTGCCAGCAGTGAATTGGGCTACAGGGGAAACACTGAAGCTTTCTTT
V gene: TRBV25-1
D gene: TRBD1
clone size: once
J gene: TRBJ1-1

CDR3 protein: CASSQVPWGLDLDTEAFF
CDR3 DNA: TGCGCCAGCAGCCAAGTTCCATGGGGGTTGGATTTGGACACTGAAGCTTTCTTT
V gene: TRBV4-1
D gene: NA
clone size: few
J gene: TRBJ1-1

CDR3 protein: CASSEVSGGASEQFF
CDR3 DNA: TGTGCCAGCAGTGAAGTTAGCGGGGGGGCCAGCGAGCAGTTCTTC
V gene: TRBV2
D gene: TRBD2
clone size: NA
J gene: TRBJ2-1

CDR3 protein: CSVDSGDFYEQYF
CDR3 DNA: TGCAGCGTAGACTCTGGAGACTTCTACGAGCAGTACTTC
V gene: TRBV29-1
D gene: NA
clone size: many
J gene: TRBJ2-7

CDR3 protein: CAISEDYRFGYTF
CDR3 DNA: TGTGCCATCAGTGAGGATTATCGTTTTGGCTACACCTTC
V gene: TRBV10-3
D gene: NA
clone size: few
J gene: TRBJ1-2

CDR3 protein: CASSPPTNGVNTEAFF
CDR3 DNA: TGTGCCAGCTCACCACCGACGAATGGGGTGAACACTGAAGCTTTCTTT
V gene: TRBV18
D gene: NA
clone size: NA
J gene: TRBJ1-1

CDR3 protein: CASSWQPYEQYF
CDR3 DNA: TGTGCCAGCAGTTGGCAGCCCTACGAGCAGTACTTC
V gene: TRBV12-3/TRBV12-4
D gene: NA
clone size: NA
J gene: TRBJ2-7

CDR3 protein: CASSVYSGQGWEKLFF
CDR3 DNA: TGTGCCAGCAGCGTCTATTCGGGACAGGGATGGGAAAAACTGTTTTTT
V gene: TRBV7-2
D gene: TRBD1
clone size: NA
J gene: TRBJ1-4

CDR3 protein: CASSLPGTAPNANEKLFF
CDR3 DNA: TGTGCCAGCAGTTTACCCGGGACAGCTCCCAATGCTAATGAAAAACTGTTTTTT
V gene: TRBV28
D gene: TRBD1
clone size: NA
J gene: TRBJ1-4

CDR3 protein: CASSQEVLAVYEQYF
CDR3 DNA: TGCGCCAGCAGCCAAGAGGTGTTAGCGGTCTACGAGCAGTACTTC
V gene: TRBV4-3
D gene: NA
clone size: NA
J gene: TRBJ2-7

CDR3 protein: CASSVSGGNSDTQYF
CDR3 DNA: TGTGCCAGCAGCGTTAGCGGGGGCAACTCAGATACGCAGTATTTT
V gene: TRBV11-2
D gene: TRBD2
clone size: few
J gene: TRBJ2-3

CDR3 protein: CASSPGPSPDTQYF
CDR3 DNA: TGTGCCAGCAGCCCCGGGCCCTCCCCAGATACGCAGTATTTT
V gene: TRBV12-3/TRBV12-4
D gene: NA
clone size: few
J gene: TRBJ2-3

CDR3 protein: CASSTSRSEIEQYF
CDR3 DNA: TGTGCCAGCAGTACCTCGAGATCGGAGATCGAGCAGTACTTC
V gene: TRBV6-5
D gene: NA
clone size: NA
J gene: TRBJ2-7

CDR3 protein: CASSGTGDLDEQFF
CDR3 DNA: TGTGCCAGCAGCGGGACAGGGGACTTGGATGAGCAGTTCTTC
V gene: TRBV7-6
D gene: TRBD1
clone size: once
J gene: TRBJ2-1

CDR3 protein: CASSEKMGIAGANVLTF
CDR3 DNA: TGTGCCAGCAGTGAGAAAATGGGCATAGCTGGGGCCAACGTCCTGACTTTC
V gene: TRBV2
D gene: NA
clone size: NA
J gene: TRBJ2-6

CDR3 protein: CASSFGTSGGTDTQYF
CDR3 DNA: TGTGCCAGCAGCTTTGGGACTAGCGGGGGCACAGATACGCAGTATTTT
V gene: TRBV7-6
D gene: TRBD2
clone size: few
J gene: TRBJ2-3

CDR3 protein: CASSPTDWIGDEQFF
CDR3 DNA: TGTGCCAGCAGCCCGACGGACTGGATAGGGGATGAGCAGTTCTTC
V gene: TRBV7-7
D gene: NA
clone size: few
J gene: TRBJ2-1

CDR3 protein: CASSSGANTEAFF
CDR3 DNA: TGTGCCAGCAGCTCCGGGGCTAACACTGAAGCTTTCTTT
V gene: TRBV11-2
D gene: NA
clone size: NA
J gene: TRBJ1-1

CDR3 protein: CASSPENAETQYF
CDR3 DNA: TGTGCCAGCAGCCCCGAAAATGCCGAGACCCAGTACTTC
V gene: TRBV7-9
D gene: NA
clone size: NA
J gene: TRBJ2-5

CDR3 protein: CASSPMTGMYIQYF
CDR3 DNA: TGTGCCAGCAGTCCGATGACAGGGATGTACATTCAGTACTTC
V gene: TRBV6-6
D gene: TRBD1
clone size: NA
J gene: TRBJ2-4

CDR3 protein: CASSVVPSGVNEQFF
CDR3 DNA: TGTGCCAGCAGCGTAGTTCCTAGCGGGGTCAATGAGCAGTTCTTC
V gene: TRBV9
D gene: TRBD2
clone size: NA
J gene: TRBJ2-1

CDR3 protein: CASSQERNRRDHLYF
CDR3 DNA: TGCGCCAGCAGCCAAGAGAGAAATCGGCGGGATCACCTGTACTTC
V gene: TRBV4-3
D gene: NA
clone size: many
J gene: TRBJ2-5

CDR3 protein: CASSFPKYREGTEAFF
CDR3 DNA: TGTGCCAGCAGCTTTCCAAAATACCGGGAGGGCACTGAAGCTTTCTTT
V gene: TRBV7-8
D gene: NA
clone size: few
J gene: TRBJ1-1

CDR3 protein: CASSLGGYQETQYF
CDR3 DNA: TGTGCCAGCAGCTTAGGAGGGTACCAAGAGACCCAGTACTTC
V gene: TRBV7-2
D gene: NA
clone size: many
J gene: TRBJ2-5

CDR3 protein: CASSSGPADTQYF
CDR3 DNA: TGTGCCAGCAGCTCCGGGCCCGCAGATACGCAGTATTTT
V gene: TRBV13
D gene: NA
clone size: many
J gene: TRBJ2-3

CDR3 protein: CASSLGGEYEQYF
CDR3 DNA: TGTGCCAGCAGCTTGGGTGGAGAATACGAGCAGTACTTC
V gene: TRBV7-9
D gene: NA
clone size: many
J gene: TRBJ2-7

CDR3 protein: CASSLLRAHEQYF
CDR3 DNA: TGTGCCAGCAGCTTGCTCAGGGCCCACGAGCAGTACTTC
V gene: TRBV7-6
D gene: NA
clone size: few
J gene: TRBJ2-7

CDR3 protein: CASSVGTATEAFF
CDR3 DNA: TGTGCCAGCAGCGTAGGGACTGCAACTGAAGCTTTCTTT
V gene: TRBV9
D gene: NA
clone size: NA
J gene: TRBJ1-1

CDR3 protein: CATSYGGYDTF
CDR3 DNA: TGTGCCACCTCATACGGGGGGTATGACACCTTC
V gene: TRBV2
D gene: NA
clone size: many
J gene: TRBJ1-2

CDR3 protein: CASSAQTAGFGEQYF
CDR3 DNA: TGTGCCAGCAGCGCTCAGACAGCGGGATTTGGTGAGCAGTACTTC
V gene: TRBV9
D gene: TRBD2
clone size: few
J gene: TRBJ2-7

CDR3 protein: CASSAHNQPQHF
CDR3 DNA: TGTGCCAGCAGCGCCCACAATCAGCCCCAGCATTTT
V gene: TRBV9
D gene: NA
clone size: many
J gene: TRBJ1-5

CDR3 protein: CASSQAERGPEQFF
CDR3 DNA: TGCGCCAGCAGCCAAGCTGAGCGGGGGCCTGAGCAGTTCTTC
V gene: TRBV4-3
D gene: TRBD2
clone size: few
J gene: TRBJ2-1

CDR3 protein: CASSFKGNGELFF
CDR3 DNA: TGTGCCAGCAGCTTCAAGGGGAACGGGGAGCTGTTTTTT
V gene: TRBV5-5
D gene: NA
clone size: few
J gene: TRBJ2-2

CDR3 protein: CASSLRGLDGYTF
CDR3 DNA: TGTGCCAGCAGTCTCAGGGGGTTGGATGGCTACACCTTC
V gene: TRBV6-5
D gene: TRBD1
clone size: NA
J gene: TRBJ1-2

CDR3 protein: CASSQRTGDQETQYF
CDR3 DNA: TGTGCCAGCAGCCAACGGACAGGGGACCAAGAGACCCAGTACTTC
V gene: TRBV7-6
D gene: TRBD1
clone size: NA
J gene: TRBJ2-5